This TCR beta chain was recorded in a study of siplizumab effects on memory and regulatory T cells (dated by TCRdb to about 2019). With respect to the entire study: The effect of the anti-CD2 antibody siplizumab on alloreactive T-cell subsets was examined in allogeneic mixed lymphocyte reactions constructed from human PBMCs. General conclusions and limits of the study: Unstimulated naive T cells appeared more diverse than memory T cells, and naive cells seemed to contribute substantially to the alloresponse. The cumulative frequency of alloreactive sequences traceable to unstimulated CD4+ memory T cells was significantly reduced by siplizumab. Among mappable alloreactive CD4+ clones, an average Treg-derived fraction of less than 70% was observed with siplizumab, compared with 26.9% in control reactions. Whether proliferating Tregs from siplizumab cultures were suppressive was not functionally confirmed. A naive or memory phenotype could not be assigned to roughly 80-97% of proliferating CD4+ or CD8+ clones. Because sequences at frequencies below about 10^-5 were poorly captured, only a minor fraction of alloreactive clones could be mapped back to unstimulated subsets.

CDR1 and CDR2 are drawn from the germline V gene (reference sequence): MNHEY, SMNVEV. The junction shows trimming of 0 bases on V and 14 bases on J, plus 12 bases between the germline ends. Its CDR3 holds 12 amino acids, cysteine through phenylalanine. The DNA shown is the 36-base CDR3, in frame from base 1. Library creation used the immunoSEQ multiplex PCR assay. Roughly 10^5 TCR templates per sample were assayed on the deep sequencing platform. Genomic DNA extracted from sorted T cells was the material used for TCRbeta CDR3 sequencing. On the authors' methods: Clonal analysis of TCRbeta CDR3 data was done in the R programming language. Comparing unstimulated samples against CFSE-low samples taken after the reaction was how alloreactive CD4+ and CD8+ clones were defined. Alloreactive CD4+ clones were assigned to regulatory or non-regulatory origin by matching sequences to sorted unstimulated Treg and non-Treg repertoires. As stored in TCRdb, this immuneACCESS dataset retains in-frame rearrangements with V and J assigned. A fraction of the clones does not appear; measured against another copy, unresolved V genes explain less than half of the discrepancy, and the remainder lacks a known reason. V and J calls plus clone size are reproduced from that table; the DNA served to infer D and trimming. For this sample there are approximately 48,000 clones; about 93% appear just once. Of the sample, 15% to 20% falls within the top ten clones.

Sorted unstimulated T cells and proliferating T cells recovered from mixed lymphocyte reactions were subjected to TCRbeta CDR3 sequencing. Fresh whole blood from more than 9 HLA-typed healthy donors served as the source for isolating PBMCs. This clone occurred once. Its recognized antigen is unknown. No clone much larger than this one lies a single base away; base qualities are absent. Recombination connected TRBV27 to TRBJ2-3; matching of 5 bases hints at TRBD1 as the D gene. The clonotype was recovered from a human donor in good health. The sample comprised CD8+ T cells sorted from blood. The DNA is as follows: TGTGCCAGCAGTTTATCAGGGGCGCTGTGGTATTTT. The encoded protein is CASSLSGALWYF.